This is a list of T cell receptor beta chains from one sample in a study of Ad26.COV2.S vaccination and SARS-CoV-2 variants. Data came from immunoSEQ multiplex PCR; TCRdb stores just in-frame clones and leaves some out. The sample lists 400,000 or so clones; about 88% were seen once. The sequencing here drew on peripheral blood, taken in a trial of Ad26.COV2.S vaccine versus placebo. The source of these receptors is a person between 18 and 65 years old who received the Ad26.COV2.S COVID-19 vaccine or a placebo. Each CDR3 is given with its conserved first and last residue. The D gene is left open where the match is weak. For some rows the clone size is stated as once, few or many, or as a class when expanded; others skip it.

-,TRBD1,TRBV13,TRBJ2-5,CASSSPGQQETQYF,TGTGCCAGCAGCTCTCCGGGACAGCAAGAGACCCAGTACTTC
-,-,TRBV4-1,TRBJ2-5,CASSQEHSQDETQYF,TGCGCCAGCAGCCAAGAACACAGCCAGGATGAGACCCAGTACTTC
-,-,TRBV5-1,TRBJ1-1,CASSLYMENTEAFF,TGCGCCAGCAGCTTGTACATGGAGAACACTGAAGCTTTCTTT
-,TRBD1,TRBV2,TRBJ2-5,CASSVRTGLKETQYF,TGTGCCAGCAGTGTGAGGACAGGATTAAAAGAGACCCAGTACTTC
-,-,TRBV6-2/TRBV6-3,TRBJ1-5,CASSYSAGELQPQHF,TGTGCCAGCAGTTACTCTGCAGGGGAGTTACAGCCCCAGCATTTT
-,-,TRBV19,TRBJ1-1,CASRRDRLNTEAFF,TGTGCCAGTAGAAGGGACCGCCTGAACACTGAAGCTTTCTTT
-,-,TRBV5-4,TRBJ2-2,CASSLDPSGELFF,TGTGCCAGCAGCTTGGACCCCAGCGGGGAGCTGTTTTTT
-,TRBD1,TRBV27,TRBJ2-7,CASSLKGQNYEQYF,TGTGCCAGCAGTTTAAAGGGACAGAACTACGAGCAGTACTTC
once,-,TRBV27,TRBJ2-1,CASRKSSYNEQFF,TGTGCCAGCCGTAAGAGTTCCTACAATGAGCAGTTCTTC
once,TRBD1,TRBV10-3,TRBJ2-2,CAIPMGTGGSPNTGELFF,TGTGCCATCCCGATGGGGACAGGGGGCTCTCCGAACACCGGGGAGCTGTTTTTT
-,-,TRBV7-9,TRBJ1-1,CASSFPGQGAFF,TGTGCCAGCAGCTTTCCGGGACAAGGGGCTTTCTTT
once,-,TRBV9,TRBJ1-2,CASSPTGRVSGYTF,TGTGCCAGCAGCCCCACAGGGAGGGTTAGTGGCTACACCTTC
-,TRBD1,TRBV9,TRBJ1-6,CASSPSGGGLNSPLHF,TGTGCCAGCAGCCCTTCAGGGGGGGGGCTGAATTCACCCCTCCACTTT
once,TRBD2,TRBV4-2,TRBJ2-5,CASSPAVAGVETQYF,TGTGCCAGCAGCCCGGCGGTAGCGGGGGTGGAGACCCAGTACTTC
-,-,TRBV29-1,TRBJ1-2,CSALDSYGYTF,TGCAGCGCCCTCGACAGCTATGGCTACACCTTC
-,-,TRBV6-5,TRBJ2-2,CASSPGVATVRELFF,TGTGCCAGCAGCCCGGGCGTCGCAACAGTCCGGGAGCTGTTTTTT
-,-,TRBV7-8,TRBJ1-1,CASSLGAANTEAFF,TGTGCCAGCAGCCTAGGGGCAGCTAACACTGAAGCTTTCTTT
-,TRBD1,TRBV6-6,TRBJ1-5,CASSYSGQGYQPQHF,TGTGCCAGCAGTTACTCGGGACAGGGCTATCAGCCCCAGCATTTT
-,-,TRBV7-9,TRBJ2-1,CASSQTGSSYNEQFF,TGTGCCAGCAGCCAAACGGGGAGCTCCTACAATGAGCAGTTCTTC
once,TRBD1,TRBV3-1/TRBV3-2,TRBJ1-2,CASSPLRGTGSRGYTF,TGTGCCAGCAGCCCTCTCAGAGGGACAGGGTCGCGAGGCTACACCTTC
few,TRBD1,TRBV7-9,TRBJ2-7,CASSWSRGLSYEQYF,TGTGCCAGCAGCTGGAGCAGGGGGTTGAGTTACGAGCAGTACTTC
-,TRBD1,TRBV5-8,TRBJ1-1,CASSLGQGMNTEAFF,TGTGCCAGCAGCTTGGGACAGGGAATGAACACTGAAGCTTTCTTT